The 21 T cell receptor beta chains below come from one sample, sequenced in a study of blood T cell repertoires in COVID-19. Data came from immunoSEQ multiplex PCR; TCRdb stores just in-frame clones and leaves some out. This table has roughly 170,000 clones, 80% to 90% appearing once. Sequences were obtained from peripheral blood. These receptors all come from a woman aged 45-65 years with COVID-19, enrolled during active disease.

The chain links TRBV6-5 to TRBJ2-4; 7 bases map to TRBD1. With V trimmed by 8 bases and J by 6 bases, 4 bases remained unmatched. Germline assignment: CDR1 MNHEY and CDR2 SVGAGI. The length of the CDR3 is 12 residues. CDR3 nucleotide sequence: TGTGCCAGCGAGGGGGCTGGAAACATTCAGTACTTC. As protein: CASEGAGNIQYF.

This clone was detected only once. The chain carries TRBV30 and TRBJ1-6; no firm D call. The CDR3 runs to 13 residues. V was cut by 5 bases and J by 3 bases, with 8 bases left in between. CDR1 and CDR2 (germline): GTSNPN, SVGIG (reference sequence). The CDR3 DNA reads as TGTGCCTGGCGGGGTCTCTATAATTCACCCCTCCACTTT. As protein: CAWRGLYNSPLHF.

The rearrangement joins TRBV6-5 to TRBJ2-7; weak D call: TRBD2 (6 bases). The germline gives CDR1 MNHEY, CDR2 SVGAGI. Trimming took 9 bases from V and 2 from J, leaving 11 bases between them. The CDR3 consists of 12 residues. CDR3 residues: CASERVPYEQYF. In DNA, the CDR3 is TGTGCCAGTGAGCGGGTCCCCTACGAGCAGTACTTC.

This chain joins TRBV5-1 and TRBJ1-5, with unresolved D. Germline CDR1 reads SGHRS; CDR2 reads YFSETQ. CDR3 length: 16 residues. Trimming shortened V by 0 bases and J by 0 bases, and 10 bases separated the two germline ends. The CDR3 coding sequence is TGCGCCAGCAGCTTGGCCCGGTACCATAGCAATCAGCCCCAGCATTTT. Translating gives CASSLARYHSNQPQHF.

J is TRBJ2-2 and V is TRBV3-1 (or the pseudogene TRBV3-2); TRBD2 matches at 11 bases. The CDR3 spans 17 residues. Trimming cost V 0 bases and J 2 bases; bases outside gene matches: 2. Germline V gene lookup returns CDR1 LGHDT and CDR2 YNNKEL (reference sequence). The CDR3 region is CASSQDGTSGNTGELFF. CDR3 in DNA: TGTGCCAGCAGCCAAGACGGGACTAGCGGAAACACCGGGGAGCTGTTTTTT.

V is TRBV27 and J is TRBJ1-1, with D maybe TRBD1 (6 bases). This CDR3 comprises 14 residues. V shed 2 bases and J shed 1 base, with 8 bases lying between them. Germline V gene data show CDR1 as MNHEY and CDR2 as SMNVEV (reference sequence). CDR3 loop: CASSLGQSNTEAFF. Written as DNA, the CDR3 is TGTGCCAGCAGTTTAGGACAGTCGAACACTGAAGCTTTCTTT.

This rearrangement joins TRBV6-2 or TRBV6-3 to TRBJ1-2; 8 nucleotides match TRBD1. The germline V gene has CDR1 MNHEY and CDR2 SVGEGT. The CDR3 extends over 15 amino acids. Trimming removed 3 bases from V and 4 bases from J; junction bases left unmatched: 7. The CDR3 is CASSYSPGGVYGYTF. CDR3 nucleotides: TGTGCCAGCAGTTATTCTCCAGGGGGCGTCTATGGCTACACCTTC.

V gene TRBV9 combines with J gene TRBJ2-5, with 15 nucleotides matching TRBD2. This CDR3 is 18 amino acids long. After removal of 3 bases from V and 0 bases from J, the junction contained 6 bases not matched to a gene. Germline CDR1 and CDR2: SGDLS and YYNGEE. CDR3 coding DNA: TGTGCCAGCAGCGAGGGACTAGCGGGGGGCCTAAACCAAGAGACCCAGTACTTC. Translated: CASSEGLAGGLNQETQYF.

The CDR3 spells CASSDRDFFSYEQYF. The CDR3 DNA is TGTGCCAGCAGCGATAGGGACTTCTTTTCCTACGAGCAGTACTTC. The chain has TRBV9 and TRBJ2-7; maybe TRBD2 (6 bases). This CDR3 has 15 residues. With 3 bases removed from V and 1 base from J, the gap between germline ends came to 14 bases. Germline V gene lookup returns CDR1 SGDLS and CDR2 YYNGEE.

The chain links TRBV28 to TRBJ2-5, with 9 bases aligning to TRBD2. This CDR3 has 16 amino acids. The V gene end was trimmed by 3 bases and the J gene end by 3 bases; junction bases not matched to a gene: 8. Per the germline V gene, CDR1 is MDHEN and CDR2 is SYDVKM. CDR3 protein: CASSLRETSGEETQYF. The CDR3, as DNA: TGTGCCAGCAGTTTGAGAGAGACTAGCGGTGAAGAGACCCAGTACTTC.

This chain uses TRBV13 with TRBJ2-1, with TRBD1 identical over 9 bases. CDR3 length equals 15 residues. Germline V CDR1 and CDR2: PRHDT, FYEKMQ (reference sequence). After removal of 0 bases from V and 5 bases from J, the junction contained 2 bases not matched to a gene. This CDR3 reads CASSLGGTGNNEQFF. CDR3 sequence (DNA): TGTGCCAGCAGCTTAGGCGGGACAGGGAACAATGAGCAGTTCTTC.

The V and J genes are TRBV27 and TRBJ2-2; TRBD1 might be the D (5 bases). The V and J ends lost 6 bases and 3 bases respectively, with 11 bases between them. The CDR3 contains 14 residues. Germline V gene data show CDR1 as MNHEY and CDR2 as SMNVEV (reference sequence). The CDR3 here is CASRLVRDTGELFF. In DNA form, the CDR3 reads TGTGCCAGCAGGCTAGTCAGGGACACCGGGGAGCTGTTTTTT.

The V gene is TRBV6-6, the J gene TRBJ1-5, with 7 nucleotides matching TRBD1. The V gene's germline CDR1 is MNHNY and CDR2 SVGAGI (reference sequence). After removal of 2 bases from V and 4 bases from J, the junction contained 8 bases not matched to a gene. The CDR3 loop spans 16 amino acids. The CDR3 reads CASSYPQGFGNQPQHF. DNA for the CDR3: TGTGCCAGCAGTTACCCACAGGGGTTTGGGAATCAGCCCCAGCATTTT.

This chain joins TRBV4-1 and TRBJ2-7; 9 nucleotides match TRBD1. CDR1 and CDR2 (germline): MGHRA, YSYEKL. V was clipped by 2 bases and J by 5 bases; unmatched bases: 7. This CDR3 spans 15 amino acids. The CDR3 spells CASSQPGQGPHEQYF. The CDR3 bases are TGCGCCAGCAGCCAACCGGGACAGGGTCCCCACGAGCAGTACTTC.

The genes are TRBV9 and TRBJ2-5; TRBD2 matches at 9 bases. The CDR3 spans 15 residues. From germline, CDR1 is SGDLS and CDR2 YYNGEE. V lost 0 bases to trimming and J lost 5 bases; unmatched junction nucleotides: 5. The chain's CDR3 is CASSVGGGAVETQYF. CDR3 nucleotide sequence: TGTGCCAGCAGCGTAGGCGGGGGGGCCGTGGAGACCCAGTACTTC. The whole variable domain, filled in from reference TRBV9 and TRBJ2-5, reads DSGVTQTPKHLITATGQRVTLRCSPRSGDLSVYWYQQSLDQGLQFLIQYYNGEERAKGNILERFSAQQFPDLHSELNLSSLELGDSALYFCASSVGGGAVETQYFGPGTRLLVL.

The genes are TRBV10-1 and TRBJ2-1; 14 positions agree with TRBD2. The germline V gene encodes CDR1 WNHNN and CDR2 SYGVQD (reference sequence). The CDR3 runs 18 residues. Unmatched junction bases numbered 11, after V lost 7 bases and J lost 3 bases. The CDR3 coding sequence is TGCGCCAGCACCAGACTAGCGGGGGGGCCTGGCGTCTACAATGAGCAGTTCTTC. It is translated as CASTRLAGGPGVYNEQFF.

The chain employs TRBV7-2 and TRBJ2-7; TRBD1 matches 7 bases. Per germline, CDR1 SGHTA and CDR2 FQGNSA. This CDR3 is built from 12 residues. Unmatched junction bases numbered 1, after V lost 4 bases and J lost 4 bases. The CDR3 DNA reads TGTGCCAGCAGCTCACAGGGGTACGAGCAGTACTTC. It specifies CASSSQGYEQYF.

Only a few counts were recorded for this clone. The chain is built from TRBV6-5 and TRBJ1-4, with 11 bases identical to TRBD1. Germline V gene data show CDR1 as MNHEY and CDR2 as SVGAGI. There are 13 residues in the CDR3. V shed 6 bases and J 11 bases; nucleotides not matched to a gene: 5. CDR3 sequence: CASSPGQGGKLFF. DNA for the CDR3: TGTGCCAGCAGCCCGGGACAGGGGGGGAAACTGTTTTTT.

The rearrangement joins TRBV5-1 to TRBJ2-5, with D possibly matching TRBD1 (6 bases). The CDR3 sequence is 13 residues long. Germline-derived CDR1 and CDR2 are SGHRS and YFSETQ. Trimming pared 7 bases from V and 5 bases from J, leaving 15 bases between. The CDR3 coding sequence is TGCGCCAGCGGCGACAGGCCGACGGAGACCCAGTACTTC. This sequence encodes CASGDRPTETQYF. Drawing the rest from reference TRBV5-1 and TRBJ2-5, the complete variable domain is KAGVTQTPRYLIKTRGQQVTLSCSPISGHRSVSWYQQTPGQGLQFLFEYFSETQRNKGNFPGRFSGRQFSNSRSEMNVSTLELGDSALYLCASGDRPTETQYFGPGTRLLVL.

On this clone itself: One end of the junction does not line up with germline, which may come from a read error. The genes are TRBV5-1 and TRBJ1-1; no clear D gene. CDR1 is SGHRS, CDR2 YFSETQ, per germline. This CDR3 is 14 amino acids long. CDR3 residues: CASSLAGEGTGAFF. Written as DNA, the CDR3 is TGCGCCAGCAGCTTGGCTGGCGAGGGAACTGGAGCTTTCTTT.

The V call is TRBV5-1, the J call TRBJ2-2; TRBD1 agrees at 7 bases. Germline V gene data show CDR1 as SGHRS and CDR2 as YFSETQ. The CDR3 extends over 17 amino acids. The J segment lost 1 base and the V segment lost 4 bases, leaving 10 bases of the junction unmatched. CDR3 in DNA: TGCGCCAGCAGCCCTGGCGGACAGGCGATGAACACCGGGGAGCTGTTTTTT. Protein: CASSPGGQAMNTGELFF.